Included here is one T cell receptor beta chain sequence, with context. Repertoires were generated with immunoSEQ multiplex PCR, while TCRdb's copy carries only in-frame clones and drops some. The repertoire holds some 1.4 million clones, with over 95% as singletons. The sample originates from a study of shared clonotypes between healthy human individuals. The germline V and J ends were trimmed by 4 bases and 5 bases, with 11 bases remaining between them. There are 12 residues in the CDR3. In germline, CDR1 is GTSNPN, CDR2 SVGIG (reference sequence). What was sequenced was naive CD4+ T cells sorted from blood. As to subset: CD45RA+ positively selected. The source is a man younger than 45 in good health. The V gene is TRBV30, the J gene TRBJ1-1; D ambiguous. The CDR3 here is CAWNGGRTEAFF. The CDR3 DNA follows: TGTGCCTGGAACGGTGGGCGGACTGAAGCTTTCTTT.